This T cell receptor (beta chain) was recovered during a study of T cell repertoires in aging, cancer and after chemotherapy. Study-level background: Paired samples before and after chemotherapy came from chronic lymphocytic leukemia patients on fludarabine- or bendamustine-based regimens.

TRB rearrangements spanning V, D and J were amplified using mixed TRB-A/B primers. TCRdb processed the multiplex PCR reads anew with MiXCR; each CDR3 protein has one entry. The table shows 1,800 or so distinct CDR3 sequences, with roughly 23% occurring only once. The template was genomic DNA from peripheral blood, not RNA. Germline V gene sequence: CDR1 MDHEN, CDR2 SYDVKM. V dropped 5 bases and J dropped 3; count of bases not matched to a gene: 13. The CDR3 sequence is 16 residues long. Specimen: blood. The sequence derives from a human donor with a blood cancer. V usage is TRBV28 and J usage is TRBJ2-7, with 7 bases lining up with TRBD1. CDR3 in DNA: TGTGCCAGCAGTACCCAAATGACAGGGCTGTACTACGAGCAGTACTTC. It yields the protein CASSTQMTGLYYEQYF.